This paragraph covers one T cell receptor (beta chain) sequence. It lacks a known antigen. Per-nucleotide qualities are absent, and no much larger clonotype sits a single base away. TCRbeta CDR3 regions were amplified from genomic DNA using the immunoSEQ Assay, a bias-controlled multiplex PCR. From the authors' description of their analysis: Nucleated cell counts per sample were estimated from amplification of reference gene primers within the assay. Sequence reads were collapsed and filtered to measure the absolute abundance of every unique TCRbeta CDR3 rearrangement. For each sample, productive Simpson clonality was calculated as the square root of Simpson's diversity index across productive rearrangements. What TCRdb holds here is the immuneACCESS table cut down to in-frame rearrangements. Part of the clones is not present; checked against another copy, under half of the missing clones reflect an unresolved V gene, and the others are unexplained. V, J and clone size derive from that table, while D and trimming were established from the DNA sequence. The sample profile shows roughly 180,000 clones; about four fifths of them were found once. The ten largest clones add up to 9.5% to 12% of the sample.

This sample was included in a study of blood T cell repertoires in COVID-19 (dated by TCRdb to the early 2020s). Study-wide context: Samples from collaborators originated in the United States, Italy and Spain and spanned both the acute and convalescent phases of COVID-19. The prospective study material was composed of cDNA or gDNA derived from T cells, B-cell-depleted T cells, or PBMCs. Subjects who had been exposed to COVID-19, were actively infected with it, or had recovered from it provided the deeply sampled blood TCRbeta repertoires that made up the dataset. The repertoires were released in a freely available public database intended as a resource for research on the immune response to SARS-CoV-2. Samples came from the ongoing ImmuneRACE study (first 160 participants) plus 1,254 subjects from 6 global collaborators. The sample metadata nearly always contained a de-identified subject ID, COVID-19 status, age in years and sex. Where available, HLA class I and class II types were obtained from metadata supplied by the sample provider rather than from assay-based typing.

One collaborating source in Seattle enrolled patients while the patients were actively infected and followed the patients over time throughout the course of disease. Each collaborating institution followed its own protocols to collect whole blood in K2EDTA tubes. Collaborator samples were shipped for TCRbeta analysis as frozen whole blood, isolated PBMCs, or DNA extracted from either sample type. What the work shows at the level of the full study, not this receptor alone: Clinical and demographic metadata were provided uncurated, with the amount varying by source and participant.

The TCR originated in a woman in her thirties or forties with COVID-19, enrolled during active disease. The sequenced sample was peripheral blood.

The bases read TGTGCCAGCAGTTTAACGACAGCAGAGACCCAGTACTTC. Its translation is CASSLTTAETQYF. The rearranged segments are TRBV28 and TRBJ2-5, with a tentative D gene TRBD1 over 5 matching bases. The CDR1 and CDR2 encoded by the germline V gene are MDHEN and SYDVKM. Trimming takes 2 bases from V and 4 bases from J, and the germline ends sit 8 bases apart. From its cysteine to its phenylalanine, the CDR3 spans 13 amino acids. The read is trimmed to its CDR3 DNA, 39 bases read in frame from base 1.